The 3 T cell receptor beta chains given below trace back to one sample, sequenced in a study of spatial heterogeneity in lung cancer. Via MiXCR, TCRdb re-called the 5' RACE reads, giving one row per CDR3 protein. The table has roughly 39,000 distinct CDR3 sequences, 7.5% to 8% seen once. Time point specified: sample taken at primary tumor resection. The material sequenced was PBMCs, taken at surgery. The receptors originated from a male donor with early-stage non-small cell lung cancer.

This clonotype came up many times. The CDR3 reads CASRPTGSRQPQHF. DNA for the CDR3: TGTGCCAGCAGGCCTACAGGGAGTCGCCAGCCCCAGCATTTT. V and J are TRBV28 and TRBJ1-5, with TRBD1 as a possible D gene (6 bases). V was trimmed by 6 bases and J by 7 bases, leaving 16 bases between them. The CDR3 is 14 amino acids. From germline, CDR1 is MDHEN and CDR2 SYDVKM.

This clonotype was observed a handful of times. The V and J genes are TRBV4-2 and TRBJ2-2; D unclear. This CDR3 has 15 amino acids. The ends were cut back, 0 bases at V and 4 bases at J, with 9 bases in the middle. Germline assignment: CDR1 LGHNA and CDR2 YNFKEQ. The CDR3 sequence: CASSQDLGPTGELFF. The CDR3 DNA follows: TGTGCCAGCAGCCAAGATCTGGGCCCCACCGGGGAGCTGTTTTTT.

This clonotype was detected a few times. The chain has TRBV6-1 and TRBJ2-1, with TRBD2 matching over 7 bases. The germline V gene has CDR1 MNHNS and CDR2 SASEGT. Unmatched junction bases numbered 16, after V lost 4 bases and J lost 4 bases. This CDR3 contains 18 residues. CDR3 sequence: CASSGASGPRALYNEQFF. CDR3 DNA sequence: TGTGCCAGCAGTGGCGCTAGCGGTCCTCGGGCCCTTTACAATGAGCAGTTCTTC.